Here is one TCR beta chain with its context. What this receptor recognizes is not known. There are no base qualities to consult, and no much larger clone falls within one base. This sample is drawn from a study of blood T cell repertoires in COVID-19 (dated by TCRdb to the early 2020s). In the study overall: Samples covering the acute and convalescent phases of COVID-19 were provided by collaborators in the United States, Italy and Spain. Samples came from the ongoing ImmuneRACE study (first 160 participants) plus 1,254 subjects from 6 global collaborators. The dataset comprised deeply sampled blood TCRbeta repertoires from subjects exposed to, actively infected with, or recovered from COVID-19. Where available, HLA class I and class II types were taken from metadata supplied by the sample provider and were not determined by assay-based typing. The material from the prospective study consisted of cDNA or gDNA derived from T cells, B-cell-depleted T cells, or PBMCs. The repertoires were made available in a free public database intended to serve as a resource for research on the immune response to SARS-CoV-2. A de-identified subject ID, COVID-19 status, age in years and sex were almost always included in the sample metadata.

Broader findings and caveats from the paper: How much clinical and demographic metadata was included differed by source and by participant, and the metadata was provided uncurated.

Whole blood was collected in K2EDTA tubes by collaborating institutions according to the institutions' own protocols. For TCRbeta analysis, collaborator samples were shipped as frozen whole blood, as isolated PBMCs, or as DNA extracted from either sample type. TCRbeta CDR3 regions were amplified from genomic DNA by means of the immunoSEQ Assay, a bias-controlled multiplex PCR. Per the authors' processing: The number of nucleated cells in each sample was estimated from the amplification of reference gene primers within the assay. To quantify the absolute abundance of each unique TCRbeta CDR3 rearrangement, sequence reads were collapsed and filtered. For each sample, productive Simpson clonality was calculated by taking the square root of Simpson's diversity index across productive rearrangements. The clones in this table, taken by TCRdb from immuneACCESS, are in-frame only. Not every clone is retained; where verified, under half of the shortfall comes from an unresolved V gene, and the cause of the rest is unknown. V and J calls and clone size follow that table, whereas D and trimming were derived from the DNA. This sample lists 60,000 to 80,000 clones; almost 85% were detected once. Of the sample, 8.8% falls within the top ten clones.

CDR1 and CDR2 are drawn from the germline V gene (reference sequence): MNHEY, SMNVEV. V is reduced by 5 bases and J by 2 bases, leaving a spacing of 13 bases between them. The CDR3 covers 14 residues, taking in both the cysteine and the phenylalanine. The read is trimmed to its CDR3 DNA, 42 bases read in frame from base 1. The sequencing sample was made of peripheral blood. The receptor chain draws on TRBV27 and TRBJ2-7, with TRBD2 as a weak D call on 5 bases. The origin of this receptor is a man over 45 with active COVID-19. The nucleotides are TGTGCCAGCAGTAATATTTGGGGAGCCTACGAGCAGTACTTC. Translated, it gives CASSNIWGAYEQYF.